This T cell receptor (beta chain) was found in a study of T cells in Graves' hyperthyroidism and ophthalmopathy. Study observations and caveats: Expanded thyroid clonotypes (above 0.001) were mostly also found in blood.

This clonotype was seen many times. Its antigen is not known. RNA transcripts gave rise to amplified TCR beta CDR3 regions. First-round RT-PCR targeting the TCR CDR3 was performed with the HTBI primer set. Via MiXCR, TCRdb re-called the multiplex PCR reads, giving one row per CDR3 protein. The sample comprises 240,000 or so distinct CDR3 sequences, less than 20% of which are singletons, and around 30% rests with the top ten. Germline-derived CDR1 and CDR2 are MDHEN and SYDVKM. The V gene lost 4 bases and the J gene lost 2 bases, with 18 bases spanning the gap. CDR3 length: 18 amino acids. The chain is built from TRBV28 and TRBJ2-6; either TRBD1 or TRBD2 may supply D (6 bases each). The clonotype comes from a woman in her late teens or twenties with Graves' ophthalmopathy. Material: blood. CDR3 sequence (DNA): TGTGCCAGCAGTTCCGTCATGGAAGGGGGGCCTGGGGCCAACGTCCTGACTTTC. It yields the protein CASSSVMEGGPGANVLTF.